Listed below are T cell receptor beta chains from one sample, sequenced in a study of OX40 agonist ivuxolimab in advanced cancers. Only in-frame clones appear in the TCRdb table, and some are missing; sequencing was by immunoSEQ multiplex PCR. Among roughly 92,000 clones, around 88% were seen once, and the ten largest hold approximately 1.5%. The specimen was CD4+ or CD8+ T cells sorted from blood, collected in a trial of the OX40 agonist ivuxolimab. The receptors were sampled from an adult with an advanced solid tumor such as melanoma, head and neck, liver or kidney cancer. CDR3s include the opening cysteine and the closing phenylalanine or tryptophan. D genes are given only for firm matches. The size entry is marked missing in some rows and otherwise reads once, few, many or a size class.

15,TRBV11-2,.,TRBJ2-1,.,CASSQGRGSQYEQFF,TGTGCCAGCAGCCAAGGCAGGGGATCGCAATATGAGCAGTTCTTC
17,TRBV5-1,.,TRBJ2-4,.,CASSFRPGVIAKNIQYF,TGCGCCAGCAGCTTCCGCCCGGGCGTTATAGCCAAAAACATTCAGTACTTC
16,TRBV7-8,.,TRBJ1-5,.,CASSLDRGHSNQPQHF,TGTGCCAGCAGCTTAGATAGGGGACATAGCAATCAGCCCCAGCATTTT
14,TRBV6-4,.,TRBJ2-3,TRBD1,CASSQGAHTDTQYF,TGTGCCAGCAGCCAGGGGGCGCACACAGATACGCAGTATTTT
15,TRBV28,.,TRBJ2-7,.,CASSLTGRMGHEQYF,TGTGCCAGCAGTCTCACGGGACGGATGGGGCACGAGCAGTACTTC
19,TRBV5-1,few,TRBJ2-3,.,CASSFTGSLFTTSTDTQYF,TGCGCCAGCAGCTTTACAGGCAGCCTCTTCACCACCAGCACAGATACGCAGTATTTT
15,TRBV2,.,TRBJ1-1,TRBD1,CASSRQGGRATEAFF,TGTGCCAGCTCCCGCCAAGGGGGCAGGGCCACTGAAGCTTTCTTT
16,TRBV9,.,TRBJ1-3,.,CASSVAGSVGGNTIYF,TGTGCCAGCAGCGTAGCTGGCAGCGTGGGAGGAAACACCATATATTTT
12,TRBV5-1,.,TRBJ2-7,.,CASSSQGYEQYF,TGCGCCAGCAGCTCTCAGGGATACGAGCAGTACTTC
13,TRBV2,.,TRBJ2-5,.,CASSEGREETQYF,TGTGCCAGCAGTGAGGGCAGGGAAGAGACCCAGTACTTC
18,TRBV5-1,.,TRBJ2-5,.,CASSSPRDTGRNWETQYF,TGCGCCAGCAGCTCGCCCCGGGACACCGGACGAAACTGGGAGACCCAGTACTTC
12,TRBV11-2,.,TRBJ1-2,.,CASSEGNYGYTF,TGTGCCAGCAGCGAAGGAAACTATGGCTACACCTTC
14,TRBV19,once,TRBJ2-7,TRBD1,CASSPRTGTYEQYF,TGTGCCAGTAGTCCGAGGACAGGAACCTACGAGCAGTACTTC
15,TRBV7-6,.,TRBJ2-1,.,CASSPGLPSHNEQFF,TGTGCCAGCAGCCCAGGACTACCGTCTCACAATGAGCAGTTCTTC
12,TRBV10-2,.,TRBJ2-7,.,CASSEGAYEQYF,TGCGCCAGCAGTGAGGGAGCGTACGAGCAGTACTTC
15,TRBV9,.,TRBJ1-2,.,CASSGHRDDNYGYTF,TGTGCCAGCAGCGGCCACAGGGATGATAACTATGGCTACACCTTC
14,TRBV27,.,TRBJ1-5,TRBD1,CASRDRLSIQPQHF,TGTGCCAGCCGGGACAGGCTATCGATTCAGCCCCAGCATTTT
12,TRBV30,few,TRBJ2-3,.,CAWSVRQDTQYF,TGTGCCTGGAGTGTACGACAAGATACGCAGTATTTT
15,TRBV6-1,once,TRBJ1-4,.,CASSVSDKSNEKLFF,TGTGCCAGCAGTGTGTCGGACAAGTCAAATGAAAAACTGTTTTTT
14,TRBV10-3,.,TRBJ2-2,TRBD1,CAITQGAVTGELFF,TGTGCCATCACACAGGGGGCGGTCACCGGGGAGCTGTTTTTT
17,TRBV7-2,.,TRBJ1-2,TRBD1,CASSSLHMTGTNYGYTF,TGTGCCAGCAGCTCTCTGCATATGACAGGGACCAACTATGGCTACACCTTC
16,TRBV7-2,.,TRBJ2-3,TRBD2,CASSPLAGGITDTQYF,TGTGCCAGCAGCCCGCTAGCGGGGGGGATCACAGATACGCAGTATTTT
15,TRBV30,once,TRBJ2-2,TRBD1,CAWSVDRGLAGELFF,TGTGCCTGGAGTGTAGACAGGGGGCTGGCCGGGGAGCTGTTTTTT
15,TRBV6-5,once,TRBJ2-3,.,CATRPRGAGADTQYF,TGTGCCACCCGTCCGAGGGGGGCGGGGGCCGATACGCAGTATTTT
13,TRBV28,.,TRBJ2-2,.,CASKIPSTGELFF,TGTGCCAGCAAAATCCCATCCACCGGGGAGCTGTTTTTT
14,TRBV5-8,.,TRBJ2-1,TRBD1,CASSGRQGGNEQFF,TGTGCCAGCAGCGGACGACAGGGCGGGAATGAGCAGTTCTTC
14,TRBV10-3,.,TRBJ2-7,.,CAISDGTQAYEQYF,TGTGCCATCAGTGACGGGACCCAAGCCTACGAGCAGTACTTC
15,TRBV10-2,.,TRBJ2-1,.,CASSEGGLGGDEQFF,TGCGCCAGCAGTGAGGGAGGTTTAGGAGGGGATGAGCAGTTCTTC
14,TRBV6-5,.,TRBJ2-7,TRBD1,CASSATGVSYEQYF,TGTGCCAGCAGTGCCACAGGGGTGTCCTACGAGCAGTACTTC
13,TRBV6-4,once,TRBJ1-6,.,CASSEIQNSPLHF,TGTGCCAGCAGTGAAATCCAAAACTCACCCCTCCACTTT
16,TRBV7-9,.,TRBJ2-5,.,CASSLPRAGREETQYF,TGTGCCAGCAGCCTACCTCGGGCAGGTCGGGAAGAGACCCAGTACTTC
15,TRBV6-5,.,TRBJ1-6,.,CASSYSLGSRSALHF,TGTGCCAGCAGTTACTCCTTGGGGTCGCGCTCGGCCCTCCACTTT
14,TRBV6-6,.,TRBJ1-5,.,CASRQSSSNQPQHF,TGTGCCAGCAGACAGAGCAGCAGCAATCAGCCCCAGCATTTT
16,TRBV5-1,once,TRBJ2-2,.,CASARGIAANTGELFF,TGCGCCAGCGCCCGGGGGATAGCGGCGAACACCGGGGAGCTGTTTTTT
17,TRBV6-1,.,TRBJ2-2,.,CASSVVFQRGKGGELFF,TGTGCCAGCAGTGTGGTCTTCCAGAGGGGAAAAGGCGGGGAGCTGTTTTTT
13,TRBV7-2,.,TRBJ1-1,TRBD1,CASSLEGGGEAFF,TGTGCCAGCAGCTTAGAGGGAGGGGGCGAAGCTTTCTTT
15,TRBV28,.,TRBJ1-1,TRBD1,CASSRFTGGRTEAFF,TGTGCCAGCAGCCGCTTCACAGGGGGCAGGACTGAAGCTTTCTTT
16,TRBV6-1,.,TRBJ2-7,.,CASSVGGGVSSYEQYF,TGTGCCAGCAGTGTAGGAGGGGGGGTGTCTTCCTACGAGCAGTACTTC
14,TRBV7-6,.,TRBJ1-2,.,CASSPDTLDYGYTF,TGTGCCAGCAGCCCGGACACCCTAGACTATGGCTACACCTTC
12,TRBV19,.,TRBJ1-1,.,CASKEAFTEAFF,TGTGCCAGTAAGGAGGCGTTCACTGAAGCTTTCTTT
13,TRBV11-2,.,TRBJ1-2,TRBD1,CASSATQGNGYTF,TGTGCCAGCAGCGCAACACAGGGGAATGGCTACACCTTC
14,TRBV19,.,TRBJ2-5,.,CASSIMSSGETQYF,TGTGCCAGTAGTATAATGTCCTCGGGGGAGACCCAGTACTTC
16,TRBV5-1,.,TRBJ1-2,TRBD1,CASSLESGDSTYGYTF,TGCGCCAGCAGCTTGGAGAGCGGGGACAGCACCTATGGCTACACCTTC
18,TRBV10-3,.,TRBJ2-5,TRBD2,CAITPGTSGRAPQETQYF,TGTGCCATTACCCCCGGGACTAGCGGGAGGGCCCCCCAAGAGACCCAGTACTTC